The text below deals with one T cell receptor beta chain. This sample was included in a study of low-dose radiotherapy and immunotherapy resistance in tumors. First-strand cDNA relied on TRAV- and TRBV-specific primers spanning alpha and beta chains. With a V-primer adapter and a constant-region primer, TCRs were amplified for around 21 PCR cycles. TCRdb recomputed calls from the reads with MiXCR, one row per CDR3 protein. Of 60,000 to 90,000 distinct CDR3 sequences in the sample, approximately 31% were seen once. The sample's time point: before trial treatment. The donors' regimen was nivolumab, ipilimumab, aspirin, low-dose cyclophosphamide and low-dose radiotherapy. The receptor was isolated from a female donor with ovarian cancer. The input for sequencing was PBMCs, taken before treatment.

The DNA of the CDR3 is TGTGCCAGCAGCCAAGATCTGGGGCAGCATGGCTACACCTTC. It is translated as CASSQDLGQHGYTF. This sequence joins TRBV3-1 and TRBJ1-2, with a possible D match to TRBD1 (5 bases). Germline V lookup: CDR1 LGHDT, CDR2 YNNKEL (reference sequence). V gave up 0 bases and J gave up 6 bases, with 11 bases separating them. The CDR3 runs to 14 residues.